The following is a T cell receptor (beta chain) sequence with its context. Only in-frame clones appear in the TCRdb table, and some are missing; sequencing was by immunoSEQ multiplex PCR. Counted here are more than 100,000 clones, roughly nine tenths occurring once; the ten biggest clones make up more than 0.45%. The data derive from a study of OX40 agonist ivuxolimab in advanced cancers. The CDR3 has 16 amino acids. With 11 bases clipped from V and 4 bases from J, the junction kept 15 bases outside the gene matches. Germline V lookup: CDR1 ENHRY, CDR2 SYGVKD. This receptor was obtained from an adult with an advanced solid tumor such as melanoma, head and neck, liver or kidney cancer. Specimen: CD4+ or CD8+ T cells sorted from blood, collected in a trial of the OX40 agonist ivuxolimab. This chain connects TRBV10-3 to TRBJ2-2, with 8 nucleotides matching TRBD2. CDR3 amino acids: CAARAGLAGRTGELFF. Here the CDR3 DNA reads TGTGCCGCCCGAGCTGGCCTAGCGGGTCGCACCGGGGAGCTGTTTTTT.